This is a list of T cell receptor beta chains from one sample in a study of blood T cells in healthy people across ages. A single record per CDR3 protein comes from TCRdb applying MiXCR to the 5' RACE reads. Of over a million distinct CDR3 sequences listed, 42% are singletons. The sample consisted of blood. The receptors were gathered from a woman aged 18-30 years in good health. Both conserved end residues are part of each CDR3. Fields, in order: J gene, V gene, clone size, D gene, CDR3 DNA, CDR3 protein. The D gene is left open where the match is weak. A row's size may be missing; if present it is once, few, many or a size class.

>TRBJ2-7|TRBV7-9|few|NA
TGTGCCAGCAGCTTTAGCCCCGGGTACGAGCAGTACTTC
CASSFSPGYEQYF
>TRBJ1-4|TRBV12-3/TRBV12-4|NA|NA
TGTGCCAGCAGAGGGTCGGGTAATGAAAAACTGTTTTTT
CASRGSGNEKLFF
>TRBJ2-3|TRBV28|NA|TRBD1
TGTGCCAGCCGTCGACAGGGGCGCCCAGATACGCAGTATTTT
CASRRQGRPDTQYF
>TRBJ2-1|TRBV4-3|few|TRBD2
TGCGCCAGCAGCCGGGGACTAGCCCGCTCCTACAATGAGCAGTTCTTC
CASSRGLARSYNEQFF
>TRBJ2-1|TRBV7-6|NA|NA
TGTGCCAGCAGCCACCGTCCAGGGGATGAGCAGTTCTTC
CASSHRPGDEQFF
>TRBJ1-1|TRBV19|NA|TRBD1
TGTGCCACGAGACAGGGGATAATCACTGAAGCTTTCTTT
CATRQGIITEAFF
>TRBJ2-2|TRBV7-3|NA|TRBD2
TGTGCCAGCAGCTCTAGCGGGAGGGACGGGGAGCTGTTTTTT
CASSSSGRDGELFF
>TRBJ2-5|TRBV5-1|many|NA
TGCGCCAGCAGCTTGGGACAGTTCAATGAGCAGTACTTC
CASSLGQFNEQYF
>TRBJ1-5|TRBV20-1|NA|NA
TGCAGTGCTAGAGCGGCAGGGTATAGCAATCAGCCCCAGCATTTT
CSARAAGYSNQPQHF
>TRBJ2-2|TRBV29-1|NA|NA
TGCAGCGTTGTAAGGACTTCCACCGGGGAGCTGTTTTTT
CSVVRTSTGELFF
>TRBJ1-4|TRBV29-1|few|TRBD1
TGCAGCGGCCTCGCGACAGGGACTAATGAAAAACTGTTTTTT
CSGLATGTNEKLFF
>TRBJ2-3|TRBV7-2|NA|NA
TGTGCCAGCAGCTTAAACGGGGGATCAGCAGATACGCAGTATTTT
CASSLNGGSADTQYF
>TRBJ2-2|TRBV15|NA|NA
TGTGCCACCAGCAGGAACACCGGGGAGCTGTTTTTT
CATSRNTGELFF
>TRBJ2-1|TRBV7-9|NA|NA
TGTGCCAGCAGCCCATCTGCGGATAATGAGCAGTTCTTC
CASSPSADNEQFF
>TRBJ2-1|TRBV5-4|few|TRBD2
TGTGCCAGCAGCCTGGGGACTAGCGGTAACAATGCGCAGTTCTTC
CASSLGTSGNNAQFF
>TRBJ1-4|TRBV20-1|once|NA
TGCAGTGCTGGGGGACCGCGTAGTGAAAAACTGTTTTTT
CSAGGPRSEKLFF
>TRBJ2-3|TRBV6-2/TRBV6-3|few|NA
TGTGCCAGCAGTTACCCTACGACGGGAAGTGGAGATACGCAGTATTTT
CASSYPTTGSGDTQYF
>TRBJ2-1|TRBV5-1|once|TRBD1
TGCGCCAGCAACTTCAGGGGGAGCTCCTACAATGAGCAGTTCTTC
CASNFRGSSYNEQFF
>TRBJ2-1|TRBV7-8|NA|NA
TGTGCCAGCAGCTTATCGGGGTCCTTCTCCTACAATGAGCAGTTCTTC
CASSLSGSFSYNEQFF
>TRBJ1-1|TRBV9|NA|NA
TGTGCCAGCAGCGAAGGGAGTTTGGGCGTGGACACTGAAGCTTTCTTT
CASSEGSLGVDTEAFF
>TRBJ1-2|TRBV7-2|NA|NA
TGTGCCAGCGGCGCCCAAGCTAACTATGGCTACACCTTC
CASGAQANYGYTF
>TRBJ2-1|TRBV7-2|NA|TRBD2
TGTGCCAGCAGCTTAGGGGCTAGCGGTTTGGATGAGCAGTTCTTC
CASSLGASGLDEQFF
>TRBJ2-4|TRBV20-1|once|NA
TGCAGTGCTAGGGCCGGGGTAGGCAAAAACATTCAGTACTTC
CSARAGVGKNIQYF
>TRBJ2-1|TRBV28|NA|NA
TGTGCCAGCATAAGGTGGGGGATCATAGGTGAGCAGTTCTTC
CASIRWGIIGEQFF
>TRBJ2-1|TRBV4-3|NA|NA
TGCGCCAGCAGCCAGGTCGGAGCACTCGGGGACAATGAGCAGTTCTTC
CASSQVGALGDNEQFF
>TRBJ1-1|TRBV6-4|NA|NA
TGTGCCAGCAGTGATTTTACAGGGAACACTGAAGCTTTCTTT
CASSDFTGNTEAFF
>TRBJ1-2|TRBV20-1|NA|NA
TGCAGTGCCACTATGGACAGCCCCTATGGCTACACCTTC
CSATMDSPYGYTF
>TRBJ2-7|TRBV12-3/TRBV12-4|NA|NA
TGTGCCAGCAGTGTAAGGGATTCGAGCGAGCAGTACTTC
CASSVRDSSEQYF
>TRBJ2-5|TRBV27|NA|TRBD2
TGTGCCAGCAGTTTAGTAGCGGGGATGGGGCGAGAGACCCAGTACTTC
CASSLVAGMGRETQYF
>TRBJ2-1|TRBV7-2|few|NA
TGTGCCAGCAGCTTAGTGGCTAGTGGCAATGAGCAGTTCTTC
CASSLVASGNEQFF
>TRBJ2-2|TRBV6-6|NA|TRBD2
TGTGCCAGCAGTTACTCCAAACTAGCGGTGAACACCGGGGAGCTGTTTTTT
CASSYSKLAVNTGELFF
>TRBJ2-7|TRBV27|few|TRBD2
TGTGCCAGCAGTTTCGGCGGGAGTCGGTACGAGCAGTACTTC
CASSFGGSRYEQYF
>TRBJ2-7|TRBV12-3/TRBV12-4|few|TRBD1
TGTGCCAGCAGTTTTGGGACAGGGATTAATCTAGAGCAGTACTTC
CASSFGTGINLEQYF
>TRBJ1-1|TRBV6-2/TRBV6-3|few|NA
TGTGCCAGCAGAAGAAAACAGGGGAACACTGAAGCTTTCTTT
CASRRKQGNTEAFF
>TRBJ1-5|TRBV4-1|NA|NA
TGCGCCAGCAGTCAACACCAGGGTAGCAATCAGCCCCAGCATTTT
CASSQHQGSNQPQHF
>TRBJ1-4|TRBV7-2|once|TRBD1
TGTGCCAGCAGTCAGAACAGGGGGCGGGGTGAAAAACTGTTTTTT
CASSQNRGRGEKLFF
>TRBJ1-1|TRBV12-3/TRBV12-4|NA|NA
TGTGCCACTGGGGTTGGGGCGAACACTGAAGCTTTCTTT
CATGVGANTEAFF
>TRBJ1-1|TRBV5-1|NA|NA
TGCGCCAGCAGCTTGGTAGCAGAGGACTACACTGAAGCTTTCTTT
CASSLVAEDYTEAFF
>TRBJ2-3|TRBV29-1|once|NA
TGCAGCGTTGATGACTTCGAAGATACGCAGTATTTT
CSVDDFEDTQYF
>TRBJ2-7|TRBV6-2/TRBV6-3|NA|TRBD2
TGTGCCAGCAGTTACCCGGGACTAGCGGGAGTCGAGCAGTACTTC
CASSYPGLAGVEQYF
>TRBJ2-7|TRBV12-3/TRBV12-4|many|NA
TGTGCCAGCAGTTTCCGCGAGCAGTACTTC
CASSFREQYF
>TRBJ2-7|TRBV18|few|NA
TGTGCCAGCTCACCAAAAACAAGCTCCTACAATGAGCAGTACTTC
CASSPKTSSYNEQYF
>TRBJ2-1|TRBV6-1|NA|TRBD2
TGTGCCAGCAGTGAAATAAGACTAGCGACCTATGAGCAGTTCTTC
CASSEIRLATYEQFF
>TRBJ2-7|TRBV20-1|NA|NA
TGCAGTGCTAGAGATCAGAAGACATTTTCCGAGCAGTACTTC
CSARDQKTFSEQYF
>TRBJ2-1|TRBV29-1|NA|TRBD2
TGCAGCGTTTCCCACGGCGGGGGCTCCTACAATGAGCAGTTCTTC
CSVSHGGGSYNEQFF
>TRBJ2-1|TRBV5-1|NA|NA
TGCGCCAGCAGCTTGGGACTAGAGGCAGATGAGCAGTTCTTC
CASSLGLEADEQFF
>TRBJ2-7|TRBV30|NA|NA
TGTGCCTGCAAGGGGTGGGCCGAGCAGTACTTC
CACKGWAEQYF
>TRBJ1-1|TRBV27|NA|TRBD1
TGTGCCAGCAGCCCGAGGACAGGTGGGCACACTGAAGCTTTCTTT
CASSPRTGGHTEAFF
>TRBJ2-5|TRBV20-1|NA|TRBD2
TGCAGTGCTAGAGATAAAGCGGGAGGCTTAAAGACCCAGTACTTC
CSARDKAGGLKTQYF
>TRBJ2-1|TRBV10-3|many|TRBD2
TGTGCCATCAGACTAGCGGGGGCCAATGAGCAGTTCTTC
CAIRLAGANEQFF
>TRBJ2-3|TRBV3-1|NA|NA
TGTGCCAGCACGGACCGTAGCTCAGATACGCAGTATTTT
CASTDRSSDTQYF